One and the same sample provided the 11 T cell receptor beta chains below, sequenced in a study of blood T cell repertoires in COVID-19 (dated by TCRdb to the early 2020s). Library preparation was by the immunoSEQ multiplex PCR assay. TCRdb provides this immuneACCESS table in a form limited to in-frame rearrangements. Some clones are lacking; in checked studies, under half of them reflect an unresolved V gene, and why the rest are absent is not known. The sample table records about 52,000 clones; 82% of these occur just once. The leading ten clones occupy approximately 10% of the sample. Sequencing input: peripheral blood. Every receptor here comes from a man older than 75 with COVID-19, enrolled during active disease.

The rearrangement joins TRBV5-4 to TRBJ2-5; 8 nucleotides line up with TRBD1. The CDR3 totals 15 residues. Germline values: CDR1 SGHNT, CDR2 YYREEE (reference sequence). V trimming: 0 bases; J trimming: 2 bases; junction bases outside the gene matches: 3. The CDR3 DNA is TGTGCCAGCAGCTTGGGGACAGGGCTTCAAGAGACCCAGTACTTC. It translates to CASSLGTGLQETQYF.

This clone was recorded only once. The chain joins TRBV5-1 to TRBJ1-4, with D possibly TRBD1 on 6 matching bases. V was shortened by 1 base and J by 5 bases, with 12 bases between the two germline ends. This CDR3 comprises 15 residues. CDR1 and CDR2 (germline): SGHRS, YFSETQ. The CDR3 DNA reads TGCGCCAGCAGCTTGCAGGGGACGGAGAATGAAAAACTGTTTTTT. It yields the protein CASSLQGTENEKLFF. Full variable domain (rest looked up from reference TRBV5-1 and TRBJ1-4): KAGVTQTPRYLIKTRGQQVTLSCSPISGHRSVSWYQQTPGQGLQFLFEYFSETQRNKGNFPGRFSGRQFSNSRSEMNVSTLELGDSALYLCASSLQGTENEKLFFGSGTQLSVL.

This sequence joins TRBV19 and TRBJ2-7, with TRBD1 identical over 9 bases. This CDR3 comprises 16 residues. J lost 1 base, V lost 5 bases, and 9 bases had no gene match. The V gene's germline CDR1 is LNHDA and CDR2 SQIVND (reference sequence). The CDR3 region has the DNA TGTGCCAGTAGTCCCTCCGGACAGGGGTTATCCTACGAGCAGTACTTC. Encoded protein: CASSPSGQGLSYEQYF.

V is TRBV7-8 and J is TRBJ1-6; no reliable D call. This CDR3 spans 12 amino acids. Germline V gives CDR1 SGHVS, CDR2 FQNEAQ. V lost 1 base and J lost 9, with 4 bases in between. The CDR3 protein is CASSLVGSPLHF. CDR3 nucleotides: TGTGCCAGCAGCTTAGTCGGTTCACCCCTCCACTTT.

This clone was found once. This chain uses TRBV24-1 with TRBJ1-1, with 9 bases fitting TRBD1. The V segment lost 4 bases and the J segment 11 bases; nucleotides outside the gene matches: 10. Germline V lookup: CDR1 KGHDR, CDR2 SFDVKD. CDR3 length: 14 amino acids. The chain's CDR3 is CATSETGGPRGAFF. In nucleotides, the CDR3 is TGTGCCACCAGTGAGACAGGGGGGCCTCGTGGTGCTTTCTTT.

This clone came up a few times. The J gene is TRBJ1-2, the V gene TRBV30; D ambiguous. V lost 5 bases and J lost 8, with 12 bases in between. The CDR3 is 11 amino acids. The germline CDR1 and CDR2 sequences are GTSNPN and SVGIG (reference sequence). The CDR3 coding sequence is TGTGCCTGGGGGAGAGTGCGAGGCTACACCTTC. This sequence encodes CAWGRVRGYTF.

The chain combines TRBV7-2 with TRBJ1-2, with 8 bases that match TRBD1. CDR1 is SGHTA and CDR2 is FQGNSA in the germline V gene. The CDR3 has 14 residues. The trim removed 2 bases at V and 7 bases at J, leaving 6 bases unmatched. The CDR3 DNA sequence: TGTGCCAGCAGCTTACGGGCAGGGGGCCTTGGCTACACCTTC. Protein: CASSLRAGGLGYTF.

This chain joins TRBV19 and TRBJ2-7; 7 nucleotides match TRBD2. This CDR3 comprises 16 residues. V lost 3 bases and J lost 5; bases outside the gene matches: 13. Germline V gives CDR1 LNHDA, CDR2 SQIVND (reference sequence). In DNA form, the CDR3 reads TGTGCCAGTAGTATCAAAGCGGGGCCTCGTGTGGACGAGCAGTACTTC. Translated, it gives CASSIKAGPRVDEQYF.

The CDR3, as DNA: TGTGCCTGGAGCCCCGGGACTAGCGGGGGCATTGGGTACAATGAGCAGTTCTTC. Amino acids: CAWSPGTSGGIGYNEQFF. The chain recombines TRBV30 with TRBJ2-1; TRBD2 matches at 14 bases. This CDR3 contains 18 residues. Germline V gene lookup returns CDR1 GTSNPN and CDR2 SVGIG (reference sequence). Trimming cost V 3 bases and J 4 bases; bases outside gene matches: 11.

The chain has TRBV19 and TRBJ1-1; D is ambiguous. Germline V gene data show CDR1 as LNHDA and CDR2 as SQIVND (reference sequence). The CDR3 has 16 residues. V lost 5 bases to trimming and J lost 1 base, with 17 bases between them. The CDR3 sequence is CASSRRGSQRNTEAFF. CDR3 in DNA: TGTGCCAGTAGTCGAAGAGGGAGTCAGAGGAACACTGAAGCTTTCTTT.

This chain uses TRBV18 with TRBJ1-5; 8 bases fit TRBD1. J lost 5 bases, V lost 2 bases, and 5 bases had no gene match. CDR1 is KGHSH, CDR2 LQKENI, per germline. There are 15 residues in the CDR3. The CDR3 here is CASSPALRGHQPQHF. DNA of the CDR3: TGTGCCAGCTCACCAGCTCTCAGGGGGCATCAGCCCCAGCATTTT. Full variable domain (remainder filled in from reference TRBV18 and TRBJ1-5): NAGVMQNPRHLVRRRGQEARLRCSPMKGHSHVYWYRQLPEEGLKFMVYLQKENIIDESGMPKERFSAEFPKEGPSILRIQQVVRGDSAAYFCASSPALRGHQPQHFGDGTRLSIL.